Presented here are 10 T cell receptor beta chains from one specimen sequenced in a study of blood T cell repertoires in COVID-19. Measured with immunoSEQ multiplex PCR; TCRdb has only the in-frame clones, and not every one. The sample consists of approximately 300,000 clones, roughly 90% of them appearing once. Sequencing was done on a sample of PBMCs or T cells enriched from blood (not recorded which). The receptors come from a woman in her twenties or thirties who had been exposed to COVID-19.

In DNA, the CDR3 is TGTGCCAGCAGCCACAAGAGACACATCTTGGAGTACTTC. This translates into CASSHKRHILEYF. This rearrangement joins TRBV6-2 or TRBV6-3 to TRBJ2-4; D is unresolved. V gave up 6 bases and J gave up 14 bases, with 20 bases separating them. CDR3 length: 13 residues. Germline CDR1 is MNHEY and CDR2 is SVGEGT.

In regard to this clone: The sample contains more than one DNA sequence encoding this CDR3. The chain has TRBV2 and TRBJ2-3, with a possible D match to TRBD2 (6 bases). The CDR3 consists of 14 residues. The V gene's germline CDR1 is SNHLY and CDR2 FYNNEI. The germline V and J ends were trimmed by 3 bases and 3 bases, with 10 bases remaining between them. The CDR3 region has the DNA TGTGCCAGCAGTGAGCGGGGAATTACAGATACGCAGTATTTT. Its translation is CASSERGITDTQYF.

The rearrangement joins TRBV15 to TRBJ1-6; 7 nucleotides align to TRBD1. This CDR3 spans 15 amino acids. Unmatched junction bases numbered 4, after V lost 1 base and J lost 7 bases. CDR1 and CDR2 (germline): LNHNV, YYDKDF (reference sequence). The CDR3 sequence: CATSRAGTANSPLHF. In DNA, the CDR3 is TGTGCCACCAGCAGAGCCGGGACAGCCAATTCACCCCTCCACTTT.

This chain connects TRBV11-2 to TRBJ1-1; D gene uncertain. This CDR3 region has 11 residues. Germline values: CDR1 SGHAT, CDR2 FQNNGV. V was trimmed by 2 bases and J by 8 bases, leaving 6 bases between them. CDR3 coding DNA: TGTGCCAGCAGCTTATTTGGCGAAGCTTTCTTT. Translating gives CASSLFGEAFF.

This rearrangement joins TRBV18 to TRBJ1-1; D might be TRBD1 (6 bases). The germline V gene encodes CDR1 KGHSH and CDR2 LQKENI. The V end lost 0 bases, the J end lost 2 bases, and 10 bases lay between the germline ends. The CDR3 spans 15 residues. CDR3 in amino acids: CASSPPGTINTEAFF. Written as DNA, the CDR3 is TGTGCCAGCTCACCACCCGGGACAATTAACACTGAAGCTTTCTTT.

The chain is built from TRBV4-1 and TRBJ1-3, with D perhaps matching TRBD1 (6 bases). Germline V gene lookup returns CDR1 MGHRA and CDR2 YSYEKL. The CDR3 runs to 15 residues. V shed 6 bases and J shed 7 bases, with 19 bases lying between them. For the CDR3, the DNA is TGCGCCAGCAGGTCACAGGGACCTCTTTGGAACACCATATATTTT. This encodes CASRSQGPLWNTIYF.

This sequence joins TRBV4-1 and TRBJ1-3; D possibly corresponds to TRBD1 (6 bases). Germline CDR1 is MGHRA and CDR2 is YSYEKL. The CDR3 extends over 16 amino acids. Trimming pared 1 base from V and 3 bases from J, leaving 13 bases between. CDR3 sequence reads: CASSQVAGADGNTIYF. As DNA, the CDR3 is TGCGCCAGCAGCCAAGTCGCAGGGGCGGATGGAAACACCATATATTTT.

This chain joins TRBV19 and TRBJ2-1, with 8 bases aligning to TRBD2. J was trimmed by 10 bases and V by 3 bases; bases with no gene match: 5. This CDR3 is built from 13 residues. Germline CDR1 is LNHDA and CDR2 is SQIVND (reference sequence). The CDR3 DNA reads as TGTGCCAGTAGTATGGCTAGCGGGTTGGAGCAGTTCTTC. Residues: CASSMASGLEQFF.

The genes are TRBV6-1 and TRBJ1-5; D gene unclear. This CDR3 is built from 18 residues. Germline assignment: CDR1 MNHNS and CDR2 SASEGT. V lost 2 bases, J lost 2 bases, and 19 bases lay in between. CDR3 bases: TGTGCCAGCAGTGAATCCCGCGTGGGAGTCTGGGGCAATCAGCCCCAGCATTTT. Its protein is CASSESRVGVWGNQPQHF.

The chain couples TRBV4-1 to TRBJ2-7, with TRBD2 matching 7 bases. The length of the CDR3 is 17 residues. The V and J ends lost 0 bases and 1 base, in that order; junction bases with no gene match: 9. Germline values: CDR1 MGHRA, CDR2 YSYEKL. For the CDR3, the DNA is TGCGCCAGCAGCCAAGATGGTGGTGGGGAGGGGTCCTACGAGCAGTACTTC. As protein: CASSQDGGGEGSYEQYF.